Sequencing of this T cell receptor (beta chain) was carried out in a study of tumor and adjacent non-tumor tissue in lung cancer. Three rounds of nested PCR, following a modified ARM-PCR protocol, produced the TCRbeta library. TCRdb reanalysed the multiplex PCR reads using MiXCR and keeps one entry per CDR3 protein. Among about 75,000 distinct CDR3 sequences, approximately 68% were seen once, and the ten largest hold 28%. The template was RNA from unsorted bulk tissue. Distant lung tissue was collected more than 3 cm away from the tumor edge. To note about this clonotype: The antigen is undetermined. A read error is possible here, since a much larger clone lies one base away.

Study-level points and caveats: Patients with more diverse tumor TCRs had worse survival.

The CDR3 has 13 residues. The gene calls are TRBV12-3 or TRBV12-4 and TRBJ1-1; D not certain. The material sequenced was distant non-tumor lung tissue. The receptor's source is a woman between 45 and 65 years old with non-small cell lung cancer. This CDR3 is CASSPMGNTEALF. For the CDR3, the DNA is TGTGCCAGCAGTCCGATGGGGAACACTGAAGCTTTATTT.